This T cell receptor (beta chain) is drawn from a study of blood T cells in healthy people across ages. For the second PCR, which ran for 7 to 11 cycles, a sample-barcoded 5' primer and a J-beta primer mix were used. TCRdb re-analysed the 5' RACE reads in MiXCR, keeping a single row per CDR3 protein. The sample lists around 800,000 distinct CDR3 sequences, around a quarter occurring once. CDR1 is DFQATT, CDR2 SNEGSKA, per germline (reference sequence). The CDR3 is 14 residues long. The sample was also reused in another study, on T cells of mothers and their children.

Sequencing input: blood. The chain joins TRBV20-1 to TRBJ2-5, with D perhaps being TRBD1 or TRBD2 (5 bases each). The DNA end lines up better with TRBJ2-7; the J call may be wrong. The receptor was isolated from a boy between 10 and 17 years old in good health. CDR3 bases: TGCAGTGCTGCTGGGACGGGTAGCTCCTACGAGCAGTACTTC. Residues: CSAAGTGSSYEQYF.